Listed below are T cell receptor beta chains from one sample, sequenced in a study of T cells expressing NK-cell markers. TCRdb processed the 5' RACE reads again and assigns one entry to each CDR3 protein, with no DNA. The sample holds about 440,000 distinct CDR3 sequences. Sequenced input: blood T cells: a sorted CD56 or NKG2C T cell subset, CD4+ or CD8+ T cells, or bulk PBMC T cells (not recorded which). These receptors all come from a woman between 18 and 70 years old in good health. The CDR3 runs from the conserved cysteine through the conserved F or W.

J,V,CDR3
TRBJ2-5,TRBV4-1,CASSQLVLQETQYF
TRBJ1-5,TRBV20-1,CSASKRNQPQHF
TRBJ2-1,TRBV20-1,CSAPTSGFNEQFF
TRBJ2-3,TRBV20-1,CSANPGGLAPDTQYF
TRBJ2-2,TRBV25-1,CASTRFAGELFF
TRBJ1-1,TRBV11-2,CASSGWAEAFF
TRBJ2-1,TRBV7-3,CASSPSGGYNEQFF
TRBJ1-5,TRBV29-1,CSVGTESNQPQHF
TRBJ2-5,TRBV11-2,CASSLEKETQYF
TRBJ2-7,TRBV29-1,CSVQAGKAYEQYF
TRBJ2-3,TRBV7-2,CASSSRTDTQYF
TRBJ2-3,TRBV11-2,CASRPLAGGPSSTDTQYF
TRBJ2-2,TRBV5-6,CASSLSPSNTGELFF
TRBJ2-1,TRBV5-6,CASSFGLAGAKSSYNEQFF
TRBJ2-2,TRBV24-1,CATGGSVTGELFF
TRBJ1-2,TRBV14,CASSRKRTGTPDFYGYTF
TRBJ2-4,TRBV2,CASSEGTGGENIQYF
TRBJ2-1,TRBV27,CASSLASGRSYEQFF
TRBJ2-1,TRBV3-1,CASSQWGRTNEQFF
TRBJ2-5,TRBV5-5,CASSLVEGMETQYF
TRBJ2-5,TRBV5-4,CASSREGRTGDQETQYF
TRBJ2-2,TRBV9,CASSVRTGELFF
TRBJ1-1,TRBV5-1,CASSRDRSGRVNTEAFF
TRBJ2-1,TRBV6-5,CASSYGRGSSYNEQFF